The 18 T cell receptor beta chains presented below share a single source sample, sequenced in a study of Ad26.COV2.S vaccination and SARS-CoV-2 variants. Treatment meaning: some 19 received Ad26.COV2.S at low or high dose, single or two shots; about 5 received placebo; per-sample allocation not given. Sampling was performed 63 days after the first vaccine or placebo injection. The assay was immunoSEQ multiplex PCR, and TCRdb's table has in-frame clones only and misses some. Of about 330,000 clones listed, approximately 87% are singletons. Source: peripheral blood, taken in a trial of Ad26.COV2.S vaccine versus placebo. Every receptor here comes from a person between 18 and 65 years old who received the Ad26.COV2.S COVID-19 vaccine or a placebo.

The chain is built from TRBV24-1 and TRBJ2-5; TRBD2 matches 14 bases. From germline, CDR1 is KGHDR and CDR2 SFDVKD. The CDR3 is 17 residues long. Trimming removed 2 bases from V and 3 bases from J; junction bases left unmatched: 4. In DNA form, the CDR3 reads TGTGCCACCAGTGATTCCGGGACTAGCGGGGGCGAAGAGACCCAGTACTTC. It yields the protein CATSDSGTSGGEETQYF.

This sequence joins TRBV2 and TRBJ2-1, with D possibly TRBD2 on 6 matching bases. Deletions cut 8 bases from V and 4 bases from J, with 6 bases between. This CDR3 region has 11 residues. CDR1 is SNHLY and CDR2 is FYNNEI in the germline V gene. The CDR3 DNA sequence: TGTGCCAGCGGGACTTACAATGAGCAGTTCTTC. The encoded protein is CASGTYNEQFF.

The chain employs TRBV27 and TRBJ2-1; D is possibly TRBD2 (6 bases). CDR3 length: 16 residues. V lost 3 bases and J lost 1, with 13 bases in between. Germline V CDR1 and CDR2: MNHEY, SMNVEV (reference sequence). DNA of the CDR3: TGTGCCAGCAGTTTTTTCCCGCTAGCGTCCTACAATGAGCAGTTCTTC. It yields the protein CASSFFPLASYNEQFF.

J is TRBJ2-1 and V is TRBV10-3; 10 bases match TRBD2. The length of the CDR3 is 17 residues. From germline, CDR1 is ENHRY and CDR2 SYGVKD. Germline trimming cut 5 bases from V and 11 bases from J; bases unmatched to any gene: 18. The CDR3 DNA reads as TGTGCCATCAGTCACCGCGGGGGACTAGCGCCTCCGACAAAGCAGTTCTTC. Protein: CAISHRGGLAPPTKQFF.

The rearrangement links TRBV7-9 to TRBJ2-3, with a tentative D call TRBD2 (6 bases). Trimming took off 2 bases at V and 4 bases at J, with 13 bases between the two ends. The CDR3 totals 15 residues. Per the germline V gene, CDR1 is SEHNR and CDR2 is FQNEAQ (reference sequence). As DNA, the CDR3 is TGTGCCAGCAGCTTAACGGGAGAAGCCGCAGATACGCAGTATTTT. Its protein product is CASSLTGEAADTQYF.

This clone occurred a few times. The chain is built from TRBV13 and TRBJ1-2; unclear D gene. The CDR3 consists of 16 residues. The V end lost 1 base, the J end lost 6 bases, and 18 bases lay between the germline ends. Germline CDR1 and CDR2: PRHDT and FYEKMQ (reference sequence). CDR3 residues: CASSLEQTRMVDGYTF. CDR3 sequence (DNA): TGTGCCAGCAGCTTAGAACAGACGAGAATGGTGGATGGCTACACCTTC.

This rearrangement joins TRBV3-1 (or the pseudogene TRBV3-2) to TRBJ1-2; D remains ambiguous. Germline loops: CDR1 LGHDT, CDR2 YNNKEL (reference sequence). Trimming pared 0 bases from V and 4 bases from J, leaving 9 bases between. This CDR3 region has 14 residues. The DNA for the CDR3 is TGTGCCAGCAGCCAAGAGGCTGTCAGCTATGGCTACACCTTC. It encodes CASSQEAVSYGYTF.

J is TRBJ2-2 and V is TRBV30, with 13 bases aligning to TRBD2. The CDR3 spans 18 residues. Losses at the gene ends were 0 bases for V and 4 bases for J; bases not matched to a gene: 8. Germline assignment: CDR1 GTSNPN and CDR2 SVGIG (reference sequence). CDR3 sequence (DNA): TGTGCCTGGAGTGTACGGGGCCGACTAGCGGGAGGCACCGGGGAGCTGTTTTTT. The encoded protein is CAWSVRGRLAGGTGELFF.

This chain uses TRBV4-1 with TRBJ1-3; TRBD1 matches 8 bases. V lost 2 bases to trimming and J lost 4 bases; unmatched junction nucleotides: 7. There are 16 residues in the CDR3. Germline CDR1 is MGHRA and CDR2 is YSYEKL. CDR3 amino acids: CASSQRTGNPGNTIYF. The CDR3 bases are TGCGCCAGCAGCCAACGGACAGGGAATCCCGGAAACACCATATATTTT.

As DNA, the CDR3 is TGTGCCAGCAGTTACTCCTATGTGATGAACCACTATGGCTACACCTTC. Translated: CASSYSYVMNHYGYTF. V usage is TRBV6-2 or TRBV6-3 and J usage is TRBJ1-2; D uncertain. The germline gives CDR1 MNHEY, CDR2 SVGEGT. V shed 0 bases and J shed 3 bases, with 14 bases lying between them. The CDR3 spans 16 residues.

This rearrangement joins TRBV6-1 to TRBJ1-4, with 7 bases lining up with TRBD1. V lost 4 bases and J lost 6; bases outside the gene matches: 14. Per the germline V gene, CDR1 is MNHNS and CDR2 is SASEGT. The CDR3 spans 17 residues. As DNA, the CDR3 is TGTGCCAGCAGTGGACTACAGGTGACAGGGTTAGATGAAAAACTGTTTTTT. The encoded protein is CASSGLQVTGLDEKLFF.

The V and J genes are TRBV13 and TRBJ1-5, with TRBD1 identical over 9 bases. The J segment lost 8 bases and the V segment lost 7 bases, leaving 39 bases of the junction unmatched. CDR3 size: 24 residues. CDR1 and CDR2 from the germline V gene are PRHDT and FYEKMQ (reference sequence). CDR3 in DNA: TGTGCCAGCAACTTTGGCGGACACTTAAGCTGTAACATTGTGGGGACAGGGTGCAACGAGCCCCAGCATTTT. Translated, it gives CASNFGGHLSCNIVGTGCNEPQHF. Using reference TRBV13 and TRBJ1-5 for the parts outside the CDR3, the full variable domain is AAGVIQSPRHLIKEKRETATLKCYPIPRHDTVYWYQQGPGQDPQFLISFYEKMQSDKGSIPDRFSAQQFSDYHSELNMSSLELGDSALYFCASNFGGHLSCNIVGTGCNEPQHFGDGTRLSIL.

The V and J genes are TRBV28 and TRBJ1-2, with no clear D. Germline-derived CDR1 and CDR2 are MDHEN and SYDVKM. The CDR3 loop spans 15 amino acids. Between the trimmed V and J ends, which lost 1 base and 1 base, there was a span of 10 bases. CDR3 amino acids: CASSLFATNNYGYTF. The DNA for the CDR3 is TGTGCCAGCAGTTTATTCGCAACCAATAACTATGGCTACACCTTC.

This chain connects TRBV12-3 or TRBV12-4 to TRBJ1-2, with a weak D call TRBD1 (6 bases). V was cut by 5 bases and J by 4 bases, with 11 bases left in between. The CDR3 covers 13 residues. The CDR3 DNA reads TGTGCCAGCAGTGGAGGGGGAAGCTATGGCTACACCTTC. Translation: CASSGGGSYGYTF.

CDR3 region: CASNPPGGTEAFF. DNA for the CDR3: TGTGCCAGCAATCCTCCCGGAGGGACTGAAGCTTTCTTT. This chain uses TRBV2 with TRBJ1-1, with D unclear. Germline V gene sequence: CDR1 SNHLY, CDR2 FYNNEI. The CDR3 sequence is 13 residues long. Deletions cut 7 bases from V and 5 bases from J, with 14 bases between.

The V gene is TRBV13, the J gene TRBJ1-2; tentative D call: TRBD1 (6 bases). Trimming removed 0 bases at V and 5 bases at J, with 16 bases between. Germline loops: CDR1 PRHDT, CDR2 FYEKMQ (reference sequence). The CDR3 has 16 residues. As DNA, the CDR3 is TGTGCCAGCAGCTTAGGCCTTAACAGGGTGGCTTATGGCTACACCTTC. Protein product: CASSLGLNRVAYGYTF.

A few counts support this clone. Other DNA sequences in the sample encode the same CDR3. The rearrangement uses TRBV5-5 and TRBJ2-5; D not resolved. This CDR3 spans 12 amino acids. V lost 2 bases and J lost 5, with 7 bases in between. Germline V gene data show CDR1 as SGHKS and CDR2 as YYEKEE (reference sequence). The CDR3 sequence is CASSFPDETQYF. CDR3 DNA: TGTGCCAGCAGCTTCCCTGACGAGACCCAGTACTTC. The variable domain in full, with the rest retrieved from reference TRBV5-5 and TRBJ2-5, is DAGVTQSPTHLIKTRGQQVTLRCSPISGHKSVSWYQQVLGQGPQFIFQYYEKEERGRGNFPDRFSARQFPNYSSELNVNALLLGDSALYLCASSFPDETQYFGPGTRLLVL.

The rearrangement links TRBV3-1 (or the pseudogene TRBV3-2) to TRBJ2-5; 8 bases map to TRBD2. The CDR3 length is 17 residues. With V trimmed by 0 bases and J by 7 bases, 13 bases remained unmatched. Germline CDR1 LGHDT, CDR2 YNNKEL (reference sequence). The CDR3 DNA sequence: TGTGCCAGCAGCCAAGAGCTTCGGCGGGGGGCGGTCGGGACCCAGTACTTC. Residues: CASSQELRRGAVGTQYF.